A selection of T cell receptor beta chains follows, all from one sample in a study of T cells after yellow fever vaccination. TCRdb called the 5' RACE reads again in MiXCR, with one record for every CDR3 protein. The sample consists of approximately 13,000 distinct CDR3 sequences, about 5.3% of them appearing once. The specimen was PBMCs, either bulk or a sorted T-cell subset (CD4+, CD8+, memory, or dextramer-sorted; not recorded which), collected 45 days after the yellow fever booster vaccination. The receptors originated from a man aged 25-45 years who received the YFV17D yellow fever vaccine. The CDR3 runs from the conserved cysteine through the conserved F or W. Each record gives: J gene, D gene, V gene, clone size, CDR3 DNA, CDR3 protein. The D gene is left open where the match is weak. Clone size appears in some rows only: once, few, many, or a class for an expanded clone.

J gene: TRBJ2-7
D gene: TRBD1
V gene: TRBV4-3
clone size: many
CDR3 DNA: TGCGCCAGCAGCCACGGGACAGGGCCCTACGAGCAGTACTTC
CDR3 protein: CASSHGTGPYEQYF

J gene: TRBJ2-1
D gene: NA
V gene: TRBV20-1
clone size: many
CDR3 DNA: TGCAGTGCTTACAGTTACAATGAGCAGTTCTTC
CDR3 protein: CSAYSYNEQFF

J gene: TRBJ1-2
D gene: NA
V gene: TRBV4-3
clone size: many
CDR3 DNA: TGCGCCAGCAGCCAAGCAGGGAACTATGGCTACACCTTC
CDR3 protein: CASSQAGNYGYTF

J gene: TRBJ2-1
D gene: TRBD2
V gene: TRBV19
clone size: many
CDR3 DNA: TGTGCCAGTAGTATAAGGACCGGGACTACGGAGTGGGAGCAGTTCTTC
CDR3 protein: CASSIRTGTTEWEQFF

J gene: TRBJ2-1
D gene: NA
V gene: TRBV11-2
clone size: large
CDR3 DNA: TGTGCCAGCAGCACCCGGGAGATTGAGCAGTTCTTC
CDR3 protein: CASSTREIEQFF

J gene: TRBJ2-1
D gene: NA
V gene: TRBV6-5
clone size: NA
CDR3 DNA: TGTGCCAGCAGGATGGGACTCTCCTACAATGAGCAGTTCTTC
CDR3 protein: CASRMGLSYNEQFF

J gene: TRBJ2-1
D gene: NA
V gene: TRBV28
clone size: many
CDR3 DNA: TGTGCCAGCAGTTTTGTCGCGGGATGGGGTGATGAGCAGTTCTTC
CDR3 protein: CASSFVAGWGDEQFF

J gene: TRBJ2-7
D gene: TRBD2
V gene: TRBV12-3/TRBV12-4
clone size: many
CDR3 DNA: TGTGCCAGCAGTATACTAGCGGGTGGAGAGCAGTACTTC
CDR3 protein: CASSILAGGEQYF

J gene: TRBJ2-7
D gene: NA
V gene: TRBV6-2/TRBV6-3
clone size: many
CDR3 DNA: TGTGCCAGCAGCTTCGATCTGTACGAGCAGTACTTC
CDR3 protein: CASSFDLYEQYF

J gene: TRBJ2-2
D gene: NA
V gene: TRBV4-1
clone size: many
CDR3 DNA: TGCGCCAGCGCCGTAGACACAAACACCGGGGAGCTGTTTTTT
CDR3 protein: CASAVDTNTGELFF

J gene: TRBJ2-6
D gene: NA
V gene: TRBV7-2
clone size: many
CDR3 DNA: TGTGCCAGCAGCCCACCTGGGGCCAACGTCCTGACTTTC
CDR3 protein: CASSPPGANVLTF

J gene: TRBJ1-2
D gene: NA
V gene: TRBV20-1
clone size: many
CDR3 DNA: TGCAGTTCCTCCTTAGACTCCGACTATGGCTACACCTTC
CDR3 protein: CSSSLDSDYGYTF

J gene: TRBJ1-4
D gene: NA
V gene: TRBV5-6
clone size: many
CDR3 DNA: TGTGCCAGCAGCTTGGTCCAGCGTGAAAAACTGTTTTTT
CDR3 protein: CASSLVQREKLFF

J gene: TRBJ2-2
D gene: TRBD2
V gene: TRBV19
clone size: many
CDR3 DNA: TGTGCCAGTAGTATCTCAGCGGGACCTTACACCGGGGAGCTGTTTTTT
CDR3 protein: CASSISAGPYTGELFF

J gene: TRBJ2-1
D gene: TRBD2
V gene: TRBV29-1
clone size: many
CDR3 DNA: TGCAGCGTGGGAACATTAGCGGGTCGGCCGACCTACAATGAGCAGTTCTTC
CDR3 protein: CSVGTLAGRPTYNEQFF

J gene: TRBJ1-5
D gene: NA
V gene: TRBV12-3/TRBV12-4
clone size: many
CDR3 DNA: TGTGCCAGCAGTTTCCCGGAATCTCTTCAGCCCCAGCATTTT
CDR3 protein: CASSFPESLQPQHF

J gene: TRBJ2-3
D gene: NA
V gene: TRBV5-1
clone size: many
CDR3 DNA: TGCGCCAGCAGCTTACTACCGGGGTCCGATAGCACAGATACGCAGTATTTT
CDR3 protein: CASSLLPGSDSTDTQYF

J gene: TRBJ2-1
D gene: NA
V gene: TRBV19
clone size: many
CDR3 DNA: TGTGCCAGTAGCGAGGGCTACAATGAGCAGTTCTTC
CDR3 protein: CASSEGYNEQFF

J gene: TRBJ2-7
D gene: NA
V gene: TRBV10-3
clone size: many
CDR3 DNA: TGTGCCATATCGGGACCCACCAACCACGAGCAGTACTTC
CDR3 protein: CAISGPTNHEQYF

J gene: TRBJ2-3
D gene: NA
V gene: TRBV7-2
clone size: many
CDR3 DNA: TGTGCCAGCAGCTTAATGGGCGCGGTAAACACAGATACGCAGTATTTT
CDR3 protein: CASSLMGAVNTDTQYF

J gene: TRBJ2-1
D gene: NA
V gene: TRBV6-5
clone size: many
CDR3 DNA: TGTGCCAGCAGCCCTTCATTTGACAATGAGCAGTTCTTC
CDR3 protein: CASSPSFDNEQFF

J gene: TRBJ1-1
D gene: NA
V gene: TRBV3-1
clone size: many
CDR3 DNA: TGTGCCAGCAGCCAAGCAGGAAGGGACACTGAAGCTTTCTTT
CDR3 protein: CASSQAGRDTEAFF

J gene: TRBJ2-1
D gene: TRBD1
V gene: TRBV10-1
clone size: many
CDR3 DNA: TGCGCCACCAGGGGACAGGGCCTGATCCATGAGCAGTTCTTC
CDR3 protein: CATRGQGLIHEQFF

J gene: TRBJ2-1
D gene: NA
V gene: TRBV12-3/TRBV12-4
clone size: many
CDR3 DNA: TGTGCCAGCAGTCCCCCGGGGGGCCTTTACAATGAGCAGTTCTTC
CDR3 protein: CASSPPGGLYNEQFF

J gene: TRBJ2-3
D gene: NA
V gene: TRBV5-1
clone size: many
CDR3 DNA: TGCGCCAGCAGCTTGGGTTCTAACTCAGATACGCAGTATTTT
CDR3 protein: CASSLGSNSDTQYF

J gene: TRBJ2-3
D gene: TRBD1
V gene: TRBV20-1
clone size: many
CDR3 DNA: TGCAGTGCTAGAAGCCTGAGGGGGCGCAGCACAGATACGCAGTATTTT
CDR3 protein: CSARSLRGRSTDTQYF

J gene: TRBJ2-7
D gene: NA
V gene: TRBV29-1
clone size: many
CDR3 DNA: TGCAGCGTTGCCGGGGGCTACGAGCAGTACTTC
CDR3 protein: CSVAGGYEQYF

J gene: TRBJ1-5
D gene: NA
V gene: TRBV20-1
clone size: many
CDR3 DNA: TGCAGTGCCTTGAGAGGCGATAGCAATCAGCCCCAGCATTTT
CDR3 protein: CSALRGDSNQPQHF

J gene: TRBJ2-7
D gene: NA
V gene: TRBV29-1
clone size: many
CDR3 DNA: TGCAGCGTCGGCGCCGACGCAACCTACGAGCAGTACTTC
CDR3 protein: CSVGADATYEQYF

J gene: TRBJ1-5
D gene: TRBD1
V gene: TRBV12-3/TRBV12-4
clone size: many
CDR3 DNA: TGTGCCAGCAGCGATTACAGACAGGGGTTTACTCAGCCCCAGCATTTT
CDR3 protein: CASSDYRQGFTQPQHF

J gene: TRBJ2-2
D gene: TRBD2
V gene: TRBV4-3
clone size: medium-sized
CDR3 DNA: TGCGCCAGCAGCCAAGATCACTCTAGCGGGAGCCCCCCCGGGGAGCTGTTTTTT
CDR3 protein: CASSQDHSSGSPPGELFF

J gene: TRBJ2-7
D gene: TRBD1
V gene: TRBV27
clone size: many
CDR3 DNA: TGTGCCAGCAGTTTATCACAGGGGTACGAGCAGTACTTC
CDR3 protein: CASSLSQGYEQYF

J gene: TRBJ2-5
D gene: NA
V gene: TRBV3-1
clone size: many
CDR3 DNA: TGTGCCAGCAGCCAAGAGACCCAGTACTTC
CDR3 protein: CASSQETQYF

J gene: TRBJ2-5
D gene: TRBD2
V gene: TRBV20-1
clone size: many
CDR3 DNA: TGCAGTGCTATGGCATCGGCGGGAGGGGGAGAGACCCAGTACTTC
CDR3 protein: CSAMASAGGGETQYF

J gene: TRBJ2-5
D gene: NA
V gene: TRBV5-1
clone size: many
CDR3 DNA: TGCGCCAGCAGCCCAGCCTTGGCGCAGATGGAGACCCAGTACTTC
CDR3 protein: CASSPALAQMETQYF

J gene: TRBJ1-1
D gene: NA
V gene: TRBV20-1
clone size: many
CDR3 DNA: TGCAGTCAAACCCAGGGAGGCACTGAAGCTTTCTTT
CDR3 protein: CSQTQGGTEAFF

J gene: TRBJ2-1
D gene: TRBD1
V gene: TRBV29-1
clone size: many
CDR3 DNA: TGCAGCGCCAATGAACCGGGACAGGGGGCGCGTGAGCAGTTCTTC
CDR3 protein: CSANEPGQGAREQFF

J gene: TRBJ2-3
D gene: NA
V gene: TRBV19
clone size: many
CDR3 DNA: TGTGCCAGTAGTTCTTTTAGGACTAGCACAGATACGCAGTATTTT
CDR3 protein: CASSSFRTSTDTQYF

J gene: TRBJ2-3
D gene: TRBD2
V gene: TRBV27
clone size: many
CDR3 DNA: TGTGCCAGCAGTTTATCGAAATTTGGGACTAGCGGGATAGACCCAGATACGCAGTATTTT
CDR3 protein: CASSLSKFGTSGIDPDTQYF

J gene: TRBJ2-7
D gene: NA
V gene: TRBV20-1
clone size: many
CDR3 DNA: TGCAGTGCTAGAGATCGGTCGGAGGGTCCCTACGAGCAGTACTTC
CDR3 protein: CSARDRSEGPYEQYF

J gene: TRBJ2-1
D gene: NA
V gene: TRBV24-1
clone size: many
CDR3 DNA: TGTGCCACCAGTGCCCCCGGGTCCACACACAATGAGCAGTTCTTC
CDR3 protein: CATSAPGSTHNEQFF

J gene: TRBJ2-7
D gene: NA
V gene: TRBV4-2
clone size: many
CDR3 DNA: TGTGCCAGCAGCCAAGAGGGCGGCCGCCGTTCCTACGAGCAGTACTTC
CDR3 protein: CASSQEGGRRSYEQYF

J gene: TRBJ2-7
D gene: NA
V gene: TRBV6-2/TRBV6-3
clone size: many
CDR3 DNA: TGTGCCAGCAGTTACTCTCTCACCCATGAGCAGTACTTC
CDR3 protein: CASSYSLTHEQYF

J gene: TRBJ1-1
D gene: NA
V gene: TRBV4-3
clone size: many
CDR3 DNA: TGCGCCAGCAGCCAAAGGAAGGAATGGGAAGGGAACACTGAAGCTTTCTTT
CDR3 protein: CASSQRKEWEGNTEAFF

J gene: TRBJ2-1
D gene: TRBD2
V gene: TRBV27
clone size: many
CDR3 DNA: TGTGCCAGCAGTTCCTCGACAGCGGGACCGTGGGATGAGCAGTTCTTC
CDR3 protein: CASSSSTAGPWDEQFF

J gene: TRBJ2-1
D gene: NA
V gene: TRBV3-1
clone size: medium-sized
CDR3 DNA: TGTGCCAGCAGCCAAGGGGCTAGACCCGAGCAGTTCTTC
CDR3 protein: CASSQGARPEQFF

J gene: TRBJ2-6
D gene: TRBD1
V gene: TRBV20-1
clone size: NA
CDR3 DNA: TGCAGTGCTAGAGACCAGACAGGGGGCAACTCTGGGGCCAACGTCCTGACTTTC
CDR3 protein: CSARDQTGGNSGANVLTF

J gene: TRBJ2-3
D gene: NA
V gene: TRBV29-1
clone size: many
CDR3 DNA: TGCAGCGTTTTCACGGCGAGTGAGGCTTGGTATTTT
CDR3 protein: CSVFTASEAWYF

J gene: TRBJ2-1
D gene: TRBD2
V gene: TRBV12-3/TRBV12-4
clone size: medium-sized
CDR3 DNA: TGTGCCAGCAGCCAAGGTACTAGCGGGACTTGGGAGCAGTTCTTC
CDR3 protein: CASSQGTSGTWEQFF

J gene: TRBJ2-1
D gene: NA
V gene: TRBV11-2
clone size: medium-sized
CDR3 DNA: TGTGCCAGCAGCTTAGTGGGCTACTCCTACAATGAGCAGTTCTTC
CDR3 protein: CASSLVGYSYNEQFF

J gene: TRBJ2-5
D gene: NA
V gene: TRBV29-1
clone size: many
CDR3 DNA: TGCAGCGCCCAAAACTACCAAGAGACCCAGTACTTC
CDR3 protein: CSAQNYQETQYF

J gene: TRBJ1-4
D gene: NA
V gene: TRBV7-9
clone size: many
CDR3 DNA: TGTGCCAGCAGCTTCCCCGGGACAATTAATGAAAAACTGTTTTTT
CDR3 protein: CASSFPGTINEKLFF

J gene: TRBJ2-1
D gene: NA
V gene: TRBV20-1
clone size: many
CDR3 DNA: TGCAGTGCTAGACCCCCCCGAGGGAGCTCCTACAATGAGCAGTTCTTC
CDR3 protein: CSARPPRGSSYNEQFF

J gene: TRBJ2-3
D gene: NA
V gene: TRBV4-3
clone size: many
CDR3 DNA: TGCGCCAGCAGCCAAGGCGGAGTCGGGAATACGCAGTATTTT
CDR3 protein: CASSQGGVGNTQYF

J gene: TRBJ2-7
D gene: TRBD1
V gene: TRBV10-3
clone size: many
CDR3 DNA: TGTGCCATTGGGACAGCATTAAGCTCCTACGAGCAGTACTTC
CDR3 protein: CAIGTALSSYEQYF

J gene: TRBJ1-5
D gene: TRBD1
V gene: TRBV5-6
clone size: many
CDR3 DNA: TGTGCCAGCAGCGGGCCGGGGACAGTCGCTCAGCCCCAGCATTTT
CDR3 protein: CASSGPGTVAQPQHF

J gene: TRBJ2-3
D gene: NA
V gene: TRBV27
clone size: many
CDR3 DNA: TGTGCCAGCAGTTATAGCGCCTATAGCACAGATACGCAGTATTTT
CDR3 protein: CASSYSAYSTDTQYF

J gene: TRBJ2-5
D gene: TRBD2
V gene: TRBV9
clone size: many
CDR3 DNA: TGTGCCAGCACCCCGGGGACTAGCGGGATCCAAGAGACCCAGTACTTC
CDR3 protein: CASTPGTSGIQETQYF

J gene: TRBJ2-7
D gene: NA
V gene: TRBV2
clone size: many
CDR3 DNA: TGTGCCAGCAGTCCACCCTTTTCCGGGATTACCTACGAGCAGTACTTC
CDR3 protein: CASSPPFSGITYEQYF